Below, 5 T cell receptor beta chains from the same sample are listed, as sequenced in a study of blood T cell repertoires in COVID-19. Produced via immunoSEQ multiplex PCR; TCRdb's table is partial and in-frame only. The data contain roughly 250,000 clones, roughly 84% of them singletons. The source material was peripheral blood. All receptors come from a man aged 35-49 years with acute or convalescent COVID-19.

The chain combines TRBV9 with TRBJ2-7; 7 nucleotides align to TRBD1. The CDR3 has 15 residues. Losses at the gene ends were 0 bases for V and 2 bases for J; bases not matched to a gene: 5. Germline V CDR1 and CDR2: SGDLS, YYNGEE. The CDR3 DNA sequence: TGTGCCAGCAGCGTAGGGGACAGCCTTCCCTACGAGCAGTACTTC. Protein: CASSVGDSLPYEQYF. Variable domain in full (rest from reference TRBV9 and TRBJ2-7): DSGVTQTPKHLITATGQRVTLRCSPRSGDLSVYWYQQSLDQGLQFLIQYYNGEERAKGNILERFSAQQFPDLHSELNLSSLELGDSALYFCASSVGDSLPYEQYFGPGTRLTVT.

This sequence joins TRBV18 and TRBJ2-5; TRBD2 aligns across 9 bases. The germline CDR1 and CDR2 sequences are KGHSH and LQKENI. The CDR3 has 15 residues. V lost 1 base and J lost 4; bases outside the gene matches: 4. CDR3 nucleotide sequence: TGTGCCAGCTCACCACAGCGGGGGGCACTAGAGACCCAGTACTTC. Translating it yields CASSPQRGALETQYF.

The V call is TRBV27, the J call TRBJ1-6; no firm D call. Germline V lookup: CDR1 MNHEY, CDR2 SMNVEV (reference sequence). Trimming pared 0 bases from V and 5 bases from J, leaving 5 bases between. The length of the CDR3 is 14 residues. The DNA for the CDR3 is TGTGCCAGCAGTTTATCCCGGGATAATTCACCCCTCCACTTT. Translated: CASSLSRDNSPLHF.

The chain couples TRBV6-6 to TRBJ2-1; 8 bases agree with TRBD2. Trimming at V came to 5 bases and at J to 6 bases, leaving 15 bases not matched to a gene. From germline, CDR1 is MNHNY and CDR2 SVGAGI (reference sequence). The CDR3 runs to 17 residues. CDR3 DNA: TGTGCCAGCAGTCCCCCCGGCCGAACCCGGGGGGGCAATGAGCAGTTCTTC. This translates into CASSPPGRTRGGNEQFF.

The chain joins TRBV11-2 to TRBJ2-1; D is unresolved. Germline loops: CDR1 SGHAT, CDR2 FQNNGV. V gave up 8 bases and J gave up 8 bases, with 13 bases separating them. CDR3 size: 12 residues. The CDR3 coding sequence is TGTGCCAGCGTAGGAGTGATGGATGAGCAGTTCTTC. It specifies CASVGVMDEQFF.